These T cell receptor beta chains were read from a single sample in a study of shared clonotypes between healthy human individuals. Clones were sequenced by immunoSEQ multiplex PCR, and TCRdb holds only the in-frame ones, with some missing. Among around 180,000 clones listed, 85% to 95% were seen once. Input material: naive CD4+ T cells sorted from blood. The source of these receptors is a woman in her twenties or thirties in good health. Both conserved end residues are part of each CDR3. A D gene is named only where the DNA matches it firmly. The size of a clone is reported for some rows only, either as once, few or many, or as a class for expanded clones.

clone size	V gene	J gene	D gene	CDR3 protein	CDR3 DNA
-	TRBV19	TRBJ1-2	-	CASSSQTRTTYGYTF	TGTGCCAGTAGTTCCCAGACACGAACGACCTATGGCTACACCTTC
-	TRBV28	TRBJ2-7	TRBD2	CASSPPSGRNGNEQYF	TGTGCCAGCAGTCCCCCTAGCGGGAGGAACGGGAACGAGCAGTACTTC
once	TRBV4-1	TRBJ2-7	TRBD2	CASSPRTSGLYEQYF	TGCGCCAGCAGCCCCCGGACTAGCGGCCTCTACGAGCAGTACTTC
-	TRBV4-1	TRBJ2-7	-	CASSQEPSTGQYEQYF	TGCGCCAGCAGCCAAGAACCGTCCACAGGTCAGTACGAGCAGTACTTC
-	TRBV28	TRBJ2-1	-	CASTIGGAGKSNEQFF	TGTGCCAGCACCATCGGGGGAGCGGGTAAAAGTAATGAGCAGTTCTTC
-	TRBV9	TRBJ2-7	TRBD2	CASSVGLAGGLSYEQYF	TGTGCCAGCAGCGTAGGGTTAGCGGGAGGTCTCTCCTACGAGCAGTACTTC
-	TRBV18	TRBJ2-2	-	CASSPAGTPRTGELFF	TGTGCCAGCTCACCCGCCGGGACTCCCAGGACCGGGGAGCTGTTTTTT
once	TRBV5-1	TRBJ2-5	TRBD2	CASSLLTIGRETQYF	TGCGCCAGCAGCTTGCTCACTATCGGGAGGGAGACCCAGTACTTC
-	TRBV2	TRBJ1-1	-	CATTPQGNTEAFF	TGTGCCACAACTCCGCAGGGGAACACTGAAGCTTTCTTT
-	TRBV18	TRBJ2-7	TRBD2	CASSRILAGAGEQYF	TGTGCCAGCTCACGCATTCTAGCGGGAGCTGGTGAGCAGTACTTC
-	TRBV7-9	TRBJ2-5	-	CASSLRPLGETQYF	TGTGCCAGCAGCTTACGGCCGCTCGGGGAGACCCAGTACTTC
-	TRBV18	TRBJ2-3	-	CASSPSYGGTDTQYF	TGTGCCAGCTCACCGTCCTATGGAGGCACAGATACGCAGTATTTT
-	TRBV11-2	TRBJ2-2	-	CASRASGPGYGELFF	TGTGCCAGCAGGGCTTCGGGGCCAGGATACGGGGAGCTGTTTTTT
-	TRBV1	TRBJ2-1	-	CTSSRRRTSSYNEQFF	TGCACCAGCAGCCGACGGAGAACCAGCTCCTACAATGAGCAGTTCTTC
-	TRBV6-1	TRBJ2-7	TRBD2	CASSDWGSGSGGLEQYF	TGTGCCAGCAGTGATTGGGGGAGCGGGAGCGGGGGACTCGAGCAGTACTTC
-	TRBV6-1	TRBJ2-7	TRBD1	CASSATDRGFPYEQYF	TGTGCCAGCAGTGCAACCGACAGGGGGTTCCCCTACGAGCAGTACTTC
-	TRBV11-3	TRBJ1-3	TRBD1	CASSRGQGFRDTIYF	TGTGCCAGCAGCCGGGGACAGGGGTTCCGGGACACCATATATTTT
-	TRBV7-9	TRBJ1-2	-	CASSLDYGYTF	TGTGCCAGCAGCTTAGACTATGGCTACACCTTC
-	TRBV19	TRBJ1-2	-	CASIGRKAMNYGYTF	TGTGCCAGTATTGGGAGAAAGGCTATGAACTATGGCTACACCTTC
-	TRBV4-1	TRBJ1-5	-	CASSQVGVGNQPQHF	TGCGCCAGCAGCCAAGTGGGGGTGGGCAATCAGCCCCAGCATTTT
-	TRBV11-2	TRBJ1-4	-	CASSLDLIGNGEKLFF	TGTGCCAGCAGCTTAGACCTAATCGGAAACGGCGAAAAACTGTTTTTT
-	TRBV28	TRBJ1-2	TRBD1	CASSLDRVHGYTF	TGTGCCAGCAGCTTGGACAGGGTTCATGGCTACACCTTC
-	TRBV30	TRBJ2-7	-	CALISGYSYEQYF	TGTGCCTTGATATCGGGATACTCCTACGAGCAGTACTTC
-	TRBV29-1	TRBJ2-2	-	CSVGGRNTGELFF	TGCAGCGTTGGGGGGAGGAACACCGGGGAGCTGTTTTTT
-	TRBV4-1	TRBJ2-7	-	CASSQDPRTKDEQYF	TGCGCCAGCAGCCAAGATCCAAGGACGAAGGACGAGCAGTACTTC
-	TRBV7-8	TRBJ2-1	-	CASSSKGLVGGNEQFF	TGTGCCAGCAGCTCAAAGGGTTTAGTAGGGGGCAATGAGCAGTTCTTC
-	TRBV18	TRBJ1-2	-	CASSPGGEVRGYTF	TGTGCCAGCTCACCAGGGGGCGAAGTGAGGGGCTACACCTTC
-	TRBV28	TRBJ1-1	-	CASSSRGVPVEAFF	TGTGCCAGCAGTTCGCGCGGTGTGCCGGTTGAAGCTTTCTTT
-	TRBV25-1	TRBJ1-2	-	CASRSGDMNGYTF	TGTGCCAGCAGATCAGGGGATATGAATGGCTACACCTTC
-	TRBV2	TRBJ1-3	-	CASSRHTGDSGNTIYF	TGTGCCAGCAGCCGACATACGGGGGACTCTGGAAACACCATATATTTT
-	TRBV27	TRBJ2-7	TRBD2	CASSILAGEWYEQYF	TGTGCCAGCAGTATCCTAGCGGGAGAATGGTACGAGCAGTACTTC
-	TRBV6-6	TRBJ2-7	TRBD1	CASRDTQGAGTYEQYF	TGTGCCAGCAGAGACACACAGGGGGCCGGTACCTACGAGCAGTACTTC
-	TRBV6-5	TRBJ2-7	-	CASRPGPRSYEQYF	TGTGCCAGCAGACCGGGACCCCGCTCCTACGAGCAGTACTTC
-	TRBV9	TRBJ1-1	-	CASSDMDGHEAFF	TGTGCCAGCAGCGACATGGACGGGCATGAAGCTTTCTTT
few	TRBV2	TRBJ1-5	-	CASSGGPHQPQHF	TGTGCCAGCAGTGGGGGCCCTCATCAGCCCCAGCATTTT
-	TRBV19	TRBJ2-5	TRBD1	CASSIIPGTGGVKGETQYF	TGTGCCAGTAGTATAATTCCCGGGACAGGGGGCGTAAAAGGAGAGACCCAGTACTTC
-	TRBV28	TRBJ1-2	TRBD1	CAGRGRIYGYTF	TGTGCCGGGAGGGGGCGAATCTATGGCTACACCTTC
-	TRBV19	TRBJ1-2	TRBD1	CASSRRDSPFYGYTF	TGTGCCAGTAGTAGGAGGGACAGCCCCTTCTATGGCTACACCTTC
-	TRBV28	TRBJ1-1	-	CASSHPQHETEAFF	TGTGCCAGCAGCCACCCCCAACATGAGACTGAAGCTTTCTTT
-	TRBV5-4	TRBJ2-5	TRBD2	CASRDLGGGDGETQYF	TGTGCCAGCAGAGATTTGGGGGGGGGAGACGGAGAGACCCAGTACTTC
-	TRBV6-1	TRBJ1-1	-	CASSEALKSSEAFF	TGTGCCAGCAGTGAAGCGCTTAAATCCAGTGAAGCTTTCTTT
-	TRBV6-4	TRBJ1-4	TRBD1	CASSDEGTGMGSDEKLFF	TGTGCCAGCAGTGACGAGGGGACAGGGATGGGGTCGGATGAAAAACTGTTTTTT
-	TRBV30	TRBJ2-5	-	CAWRVPGRQETQYF	TGTGCCTGGAGAGTCCCTGGACGGCAAGAGACCCAGTACTTC
once	TRBV6-4	TRBJ2-4	TRBD2	CASSDSTSGSGNIQYF	TGTGCCAGCAGTGACTCGACTAGCGGGAGTGGAAACATTCAGTACTTC
-	TRBV6-5	TRBJ1-5	TRBD1	CASSYSGQGNNQPQHF	TGTGCCAGCAGTTACTCGGGACAGGGCAACAATCAGCCCCAGCATTTT
-	TRBV6-5	TRBJ1-1	TRBD1	CASIPDRGMNTEAFF	TGTGCCAGCATACCTGACAGGGGCATGAACACTGAAGCTTTCTTT